This TCR beta chain was found in a study of blood T cell repertoires in COVID-19. For the study at large: T cells, B-cell-depleted T cells, or PBMCs provided the cDNA or gDNA that served as material.

CDR1 and CDR2 from the germline V gene are MGHRA and YSYEKL. The CDR3 is made up of 16 amino acids. V trimming: 5 bases; J trimming: 4 bases; junction bases outside the gene matches: 10. TCRdb keeps only in-frame clones here, not all; method: immunoSEQ multiplex PCR. The sample has under 130,000 clones; around 90% are singletons. This TCR derives from a human donor in a cohort sampled during active COVID-19. Specimen: peripheral blood. The V and J genes are TRBV4-1 and TRBJ2-5, with TRBD2 matching over 10 bases. CDR3 sequence (DNA): TGCGCCAGCAGCTACAGCGGGGGGGGCTTGAGAGAGACCCAGTACTTC. Protein product: CASSYSGGGLRETQYF.